This T cell receptor (beta chain) derives from a study of cytomegalovirus exposure and HLA in healthy donors. The CDR3 has 15 residues. V shed 0 bases and J shed 2 bases, with 11 bases lying between them. Germline CDR1 reads MNHEY; CDR2 reads SVGAGI. The repertoire was sequenced with immunoSEQ multiplex PCR; TCRdb's copy has only in-frame clones and lacks some. The sample records about 170,000 clones, around 88% being singletons. The sequenced material came from PBMCs. The sequence was obtained from a woman aged 18-29 years in good health and CMV-seronegative. This chain links TRBV6-5 with TRBJ2-7; D may be TRBD1 (6 bases). Here the CDR3 DNA reads TGTGCCAGCAGTTACTCTCGCGGACAGACCTACGAGCAGTACTTC. Its translation is CASSYSRGQTYEQYF.